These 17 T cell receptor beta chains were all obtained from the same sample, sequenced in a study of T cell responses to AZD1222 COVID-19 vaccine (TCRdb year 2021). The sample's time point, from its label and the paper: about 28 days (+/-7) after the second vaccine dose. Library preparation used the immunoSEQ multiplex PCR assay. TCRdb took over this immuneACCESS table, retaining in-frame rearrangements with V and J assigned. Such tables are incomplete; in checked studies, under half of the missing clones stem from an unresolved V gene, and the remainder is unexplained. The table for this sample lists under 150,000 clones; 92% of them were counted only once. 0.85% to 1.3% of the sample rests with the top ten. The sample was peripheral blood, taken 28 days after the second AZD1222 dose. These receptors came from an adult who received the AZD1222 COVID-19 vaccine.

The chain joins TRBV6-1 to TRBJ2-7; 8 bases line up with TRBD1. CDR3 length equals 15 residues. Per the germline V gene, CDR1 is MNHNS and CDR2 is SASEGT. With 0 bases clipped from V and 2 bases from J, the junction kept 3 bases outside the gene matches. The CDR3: CASSEAGTGPYEQYF. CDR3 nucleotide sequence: TGTGCCAGCAGTGAAGCGGGGACAGGACCCTACGAGCAGTACTTC.

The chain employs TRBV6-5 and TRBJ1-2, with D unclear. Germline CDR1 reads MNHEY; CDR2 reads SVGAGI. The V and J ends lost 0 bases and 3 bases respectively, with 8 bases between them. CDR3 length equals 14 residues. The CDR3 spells CASSYSGDYYGYTF. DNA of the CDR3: TGTGCCAGCAGTTACTCTGGAGACTACTATGGCTACACCTTC.

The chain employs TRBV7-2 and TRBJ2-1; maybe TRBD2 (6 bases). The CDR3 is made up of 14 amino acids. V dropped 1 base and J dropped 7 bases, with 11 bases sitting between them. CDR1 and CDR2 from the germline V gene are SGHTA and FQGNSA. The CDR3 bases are TGTGCCAGCAGCTTAGTGTATCGGGGGAATGAGCAGTTCTTC. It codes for CASSLVYRGNEQFF.

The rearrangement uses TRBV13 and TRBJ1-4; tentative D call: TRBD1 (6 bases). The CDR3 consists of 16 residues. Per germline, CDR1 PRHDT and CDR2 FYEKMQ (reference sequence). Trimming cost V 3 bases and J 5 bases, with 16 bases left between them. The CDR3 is CASSLAGGERNEKLFF. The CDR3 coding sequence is TGTGCCAGCAGCTTGGCGGGGGGCGAGCGGAATGAAAAACTGTTTTTT.

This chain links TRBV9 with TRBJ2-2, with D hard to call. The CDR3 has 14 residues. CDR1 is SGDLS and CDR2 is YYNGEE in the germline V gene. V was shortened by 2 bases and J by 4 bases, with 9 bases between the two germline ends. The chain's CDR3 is CASSVTTVTGELFF. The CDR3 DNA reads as TGTGCCAGCAGCGTCACGACGGTCACCGGGGAGCTGTTTTTT. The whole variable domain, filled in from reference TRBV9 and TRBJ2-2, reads DSGVTQTPKHLITATGQRVTLRCSPRSGDLSVYWYQQSLDQGLQFLIQYYNGEERAKGNILERFSAQQFPDLHSELNLSSLELGDSALYFCASSVTTVTGELFFGEGSRLTVL.

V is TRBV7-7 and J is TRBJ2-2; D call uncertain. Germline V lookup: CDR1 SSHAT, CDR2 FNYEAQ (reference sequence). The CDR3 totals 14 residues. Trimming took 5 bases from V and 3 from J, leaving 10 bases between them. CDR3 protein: CASSPTPDTGELFF. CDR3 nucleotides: TGTGCCAGCAGCCCGACGCCAGACACCGGGGAGCTGTTTTTT.

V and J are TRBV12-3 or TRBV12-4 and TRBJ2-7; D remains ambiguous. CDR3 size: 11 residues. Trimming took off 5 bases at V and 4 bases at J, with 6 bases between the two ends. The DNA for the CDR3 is TGTGCCAGCAGTGTACTATACGAGCAGTACTTC. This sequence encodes CASSVLYEQYF.

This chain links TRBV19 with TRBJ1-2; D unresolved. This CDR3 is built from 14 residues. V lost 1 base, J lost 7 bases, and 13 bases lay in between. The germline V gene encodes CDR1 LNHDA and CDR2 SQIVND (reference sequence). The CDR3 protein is CASSIADLLAGYTF. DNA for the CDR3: TGTGCCAGTAGTATAGCGGACCTGCTGGCTGGCTACACCTTC.

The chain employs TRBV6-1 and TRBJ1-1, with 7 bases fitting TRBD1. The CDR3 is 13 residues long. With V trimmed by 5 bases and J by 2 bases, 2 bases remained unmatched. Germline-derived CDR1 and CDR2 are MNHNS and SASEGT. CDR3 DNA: TGTGCCAGCAGTAGACAGGGAAACACTGAAGCTTTCTTT. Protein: CASSRQGNTEAFF.

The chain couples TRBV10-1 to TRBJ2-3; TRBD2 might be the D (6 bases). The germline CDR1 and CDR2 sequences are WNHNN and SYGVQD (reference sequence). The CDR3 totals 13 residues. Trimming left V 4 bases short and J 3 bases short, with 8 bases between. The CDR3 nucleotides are TGCGCCAGCAGTGTTAGCGGAACAGATACGCAGTATTTT. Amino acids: CASSVSGTDTQYF.

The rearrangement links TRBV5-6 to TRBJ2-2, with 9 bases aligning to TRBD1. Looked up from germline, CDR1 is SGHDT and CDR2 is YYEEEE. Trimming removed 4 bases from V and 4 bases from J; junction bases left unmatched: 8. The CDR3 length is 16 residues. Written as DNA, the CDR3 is TGTGCCAGCAGCCCCGGGACAGGGAGGGGCACCGGGGAGCTGTTTTTT. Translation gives CASSPGTGRGTGELFF.

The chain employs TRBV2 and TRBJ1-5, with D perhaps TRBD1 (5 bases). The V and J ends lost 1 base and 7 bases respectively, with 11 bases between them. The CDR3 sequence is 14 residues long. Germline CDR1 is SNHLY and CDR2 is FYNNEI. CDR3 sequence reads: CASSEGTKGQPQHF. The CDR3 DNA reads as TGTGCCAGCAGTGAAGGGACAAAAGGCCAGCCCCAGCATTTT. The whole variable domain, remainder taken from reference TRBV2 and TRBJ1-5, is EPEVTQTPSHQVTQMGQEVILRCVPISNHLYFYWYRQILGQKVEFLVSFYNNEISEKSEIFDDQFSVERPDGSNFTLKIRSTKLEDSAMYFCASSEGTKGQPQHFGDGTRLSIL.

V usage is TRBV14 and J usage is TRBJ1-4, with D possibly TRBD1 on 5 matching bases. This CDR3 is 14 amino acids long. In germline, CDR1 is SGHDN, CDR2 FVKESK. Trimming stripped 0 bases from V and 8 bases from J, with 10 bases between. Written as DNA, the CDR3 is TGTGCCAGCAGCCAAGATATCGGGGCAGAAAAACTGTTTTTT. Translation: CASSQDIGAEKLFF.

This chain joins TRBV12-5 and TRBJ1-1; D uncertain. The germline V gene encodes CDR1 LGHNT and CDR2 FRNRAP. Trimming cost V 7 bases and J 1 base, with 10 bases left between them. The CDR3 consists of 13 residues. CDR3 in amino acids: CASEGLGNTEAFF. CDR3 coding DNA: TGTGCTAGTGAAGGGCTTGGGAACACTGAAGCTTTCTTT.

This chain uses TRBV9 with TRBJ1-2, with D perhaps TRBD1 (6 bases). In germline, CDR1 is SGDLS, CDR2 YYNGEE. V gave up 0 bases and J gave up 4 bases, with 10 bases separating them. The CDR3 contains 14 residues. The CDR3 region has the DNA TGTGCCAGCAGCGTAGGGGGACAAATCTATGGCTACACCTTC. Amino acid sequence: CASSVGGQIYGYTF.

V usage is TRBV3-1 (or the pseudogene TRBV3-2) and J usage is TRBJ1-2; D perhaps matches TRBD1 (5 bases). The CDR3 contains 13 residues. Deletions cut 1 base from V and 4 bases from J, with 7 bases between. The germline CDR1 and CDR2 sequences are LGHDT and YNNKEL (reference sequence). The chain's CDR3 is CASSQAGTYGYTF. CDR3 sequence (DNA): TGTGCCAGCAGCCAAGCGGGGACCTATGGCTACACCTTC.

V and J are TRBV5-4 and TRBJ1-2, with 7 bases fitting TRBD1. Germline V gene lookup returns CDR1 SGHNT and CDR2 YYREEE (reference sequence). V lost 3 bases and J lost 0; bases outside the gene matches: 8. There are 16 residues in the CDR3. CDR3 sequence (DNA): TGTGCCAGCAGCTGGGAACAGGGGACCACTAACTATGGCTACACCTTC. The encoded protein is CASSWEQGTTNYGYTF.